This T cell receptor beta chain emerged from a study of blood T cell repertoires in COVID-19. Across the whole study: The United States, Italy and Spain provided the acute and convalescent COVID-19 samples. The cDNA or gDNA used as material had been derived from T cells, B-cell-depleted T cells, or PBMCs.

The sample holds one count of this clone. In the study's own analysis: For nucleated cells, counts were estimated from reference gene primer amplification. Assay: immunoSEQ multiplex PCR; the TCRdb copy retains only in-frame clones and omits some. D and trimming were read from the DNA, whereas the V and J calls and clone size are those reported in that table. There are some 390,000 clones in the sample; around 90% occur only once, and around 3% lies in the top ten. CDR3 size: 14 residues. From germline, CDR1 is SEHNR and CDR2 FQNEAQ (reference sequence). Losses at the gene ends were 7 bases for V and 2 bases for J; bases not matched to a gene: 5.

This sequence was found in a human donor in a cohort sampled during active COVID-19. The chain couples TRBV7-9 to TRBJ2-1, with 7 positions matching TRBD1. Source material: peripheral blood. The CDR3, as DNA: TGTGCCAGCACAGGGACAGCCGCCTACAATGAGCAGTTCTTC. It codes for CASTGTAAYNEQFF.